This entry lists 9 T cell receptor beta chains sequenced from one sample in a study of beta chain features in type 1 diabetes. Study-wide points: Moderately but significantly shorter TCRB CDR3s were found in Type 1 diabetes patients in all four CD4+ subsets.

For these receptors, no antigen is known. The authors reverse transcribed all of the isolated RNA, so sequencing captured expressed TCRB transcripts. This table comes from immunoSEQ multiplex PCR, and its TCRdb copy is limited to in-frame clones, with some not included. The repertoire holds around 260,000 clones, with about 24% as singletons. The sequenced sample was naive CD4+ T cells from blood. The origin of the receptors is a woman in her 30s with type 1 diabetes.

This clone was picked up a small number of times. The gene calls are TRBV7-9 and TRBJ2-1; tentative D call: TRBD2 (5 bases). Per germline, CDR1 SEHNR and CDR2 FQNEAQ (reference sequence). V was clipped by 3 bases and J by 1 base, with 10 bases between them. The CDR3 runs to 15 residues. CDR3 in DNA: TGTGCCAGCAGCTTGGTCGGAGGATCCTACAATGAGCAGTTCTTC. Its protein is CASSLVGGSYNEQFF.

The rearrangement links TRBV15 to TRBJ2-2; no clear D. The V end was cut by 1 base, the J end by 4 bases, with 4 bases between. The CDR3 spans 13 residues. Germline loops: CDR1 LNHNV, CDR2 YYDKDF (reference sequence). CDR3 residues: CATSRAGTGELFF. The DNA for the CDR3 is TGTGCCACCAGCAGAGCAGGCACCGGGGAGCTGTTTTTT. The whole variable domain, remainder taken from reference TRBV15 and TRBJ2-2, is DAMVIQNPRYQVTQFGKPVTLSCSQTLNHNVMYWYQQKSSQAPKLLFHYYDKDFNNEADTPDNFQSRRPNTSFCFLDIRSPGLGDTAMYLCATSRAGTGELFFGEGSRLTVL.

The chain couples TRBV29-1 to TRBJ2-7; TRBD2 matches at 13 bases. The CDR3 length is 15 residues. Germline loops: CDR1 SQVTM, CDR2 ANQGSEA. Trimming cost V 6 bases and J 1 base; bases outside gene matches: 6. For the CDR3, the DNA is TGCAGCGTCAAAGGGACTAGCGGGGCGTCCTACGAGCAGTACTTC. Residues: CSVKGTSGASYEQYF.

The J gene is TRBJ2-7, the V gene TRBV29-1; 9 bases line up with TRBD2. Trimming cost V 6 bases and J 4 bases; bases outside gene matches: 7. The CDR3 runs to 13 residues. Germline V CDR1 and CDR2: SQVTM, ANQGSEA. The CDR3 region is CSVIAGAGYEQYF. The CDR3 DNA reads TGCAGCGTCATAGCGGGAGCGGGGTACGAGCAGTACTTC.

The chain is built from TRBV9 and TRBJ2-2; D call uncertain. Germline CDR1 and CDR2: SGDLS and YYNGEE. CDR3 length: 15 residues. V was shortened by 0 bases and J by 4 bases, with 10 bases between the two germline ends. The CDR3 spells CASSVVNSLTGELFF. The CDR3 DNA follows: TGTGCCAGCAGCGTAGTCAACAGTCTCACCGGGGAGCTGTTTTTT.

Only a few counts were recorded for this clone. The chain combines TRBV7-9 with TRBJ2-5; 8 nucleotides match TRBD1. CDR3 length: 17 amino acids. With 2 bases clipped from V and 4 bases from J, the junction kept 12 bases outside the gene matches. The germline V gene encodes CDR1 SEHNR and CDR2 FQNEAQ (reference sequence). CDR3: CASSLRTGQGRGETQYF. The CDR3 nucleotides read TGTGCCAGCAGCTTAAGGACTGGACAGGGTAGAGGAGAGACCCAGTACTTC.

This chain connects TRBV7-8 to TRBJ2-1; 8 bases agree with TRBD2. This CDR3 is built from 14 residues. From germline, CDR1 is SGHVS and CDR2 FQNEAQ. Germline trimming cut 2 bases from V and 8 bases from J; bases unmatched to any gene: 5. In nucleotides, the CDR3 is TGTGCCAGCAGCTTACGGGAGGGTGTCGATGAGCAGTTCTTC. Translating gives CASSLREGVDEQFF.

The V call is TRBV7-8, the J call TRBJ1-2; 12 nucleotides line up with TRBD1. Germline CDR1 reads SGHVS; CDR2 reads FQNEAQ. Trimming cost V 0 bases and J 7 bases; bases outside gene matches: 3. The length of the CDR3 is 15 residues. The CDR3 DNA reads as TGTGCCAGCAGCTTAGCGGGACAGGGGGCGGCTGGCTACACCTTC. Its protein is CASSLAGQGAAGYTF.

The chain combines TRBV7-2 with TRBJ2-5; D is perhaps TRBD2 (5 bases). The ends were cut back, 1 base at V and 2 bases at J, with 8 bases in the middle. CDR3 length: 14 residues. CDR1 SGHTA and CDR2 FQGNSA come from the germline V gene. CDR3 loop: CASSLERLQETQYF. Written as DNA, the CDR3 is TGTGCCAGCAGCTTAGAGCGGCTTCAAGAGACCCAGTACTTC.